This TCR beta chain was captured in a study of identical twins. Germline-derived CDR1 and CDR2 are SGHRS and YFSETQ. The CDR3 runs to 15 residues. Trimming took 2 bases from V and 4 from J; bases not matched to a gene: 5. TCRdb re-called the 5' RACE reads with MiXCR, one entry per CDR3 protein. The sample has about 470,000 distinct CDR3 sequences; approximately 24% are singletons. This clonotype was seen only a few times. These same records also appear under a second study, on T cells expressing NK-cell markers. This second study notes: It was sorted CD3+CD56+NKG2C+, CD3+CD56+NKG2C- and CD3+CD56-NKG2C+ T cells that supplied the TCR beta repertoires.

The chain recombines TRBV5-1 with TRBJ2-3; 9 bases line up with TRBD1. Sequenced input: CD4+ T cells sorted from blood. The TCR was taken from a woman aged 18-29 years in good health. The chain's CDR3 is CASSFIQGASDTQYF. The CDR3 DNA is TGCGCCAGCAGCTTTATACAGGGGGCTTCAGATACGCAGTATTTT.